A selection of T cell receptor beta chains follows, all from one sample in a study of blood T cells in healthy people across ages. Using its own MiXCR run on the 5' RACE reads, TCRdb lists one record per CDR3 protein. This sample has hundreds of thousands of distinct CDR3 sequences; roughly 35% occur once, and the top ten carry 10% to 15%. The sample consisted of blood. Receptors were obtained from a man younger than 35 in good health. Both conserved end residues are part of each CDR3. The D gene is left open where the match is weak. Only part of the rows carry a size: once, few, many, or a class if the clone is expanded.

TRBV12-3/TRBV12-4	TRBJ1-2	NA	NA	TGTGCCAGCAGTGTTGAGGGTCCCTATGGCTACACCTTC	CASSVEGPYGYTF
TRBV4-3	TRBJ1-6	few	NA	TGCGCCAGCAGGGTACAGGGCGCAAATTCACCCCTCCACTTT	CASRVQGANSPLHF
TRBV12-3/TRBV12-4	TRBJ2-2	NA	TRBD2	TGTGCCAGCCTCGGACTAGCGGGAGTCGACACCGGGGAGCTGTTTTTT	CASLGLAGVDTGELFF
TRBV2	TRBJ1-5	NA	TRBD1	TGTGCCACCAGGGAAGGACAGGGGGCTAAGCAGCCCCAGCATTTT	CATREGQGAKQPQHF
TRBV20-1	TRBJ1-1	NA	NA	TGCAGTGCTAGAGACGCGGCTGGGGAGGACACTGAAGCTTTCTTT	CSARDAAGEDTEAFF
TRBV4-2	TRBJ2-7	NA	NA	TGTGCCAGCAGCCAAGGTTTGGGTCCTCTCATTCGGGAGACCCGGTACTTC	CASSQGLGPLIRETRYF
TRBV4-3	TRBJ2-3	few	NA	TGCGCCAGCAGCCAAGTTTATGAGGGAGATACGCAGTATTTT	CASSQVYEGDTQYF
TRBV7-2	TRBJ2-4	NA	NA	TGTGCCAGCAGCTCCCTTGGACAGTCCGGTGAGCAGTACTTC	CASSSLGQSGEQYF
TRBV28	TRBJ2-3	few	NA	TGTGCCAGCATCCGGGGGGCTCTAGATACGCAGTATTTT	CASIRGALDTQYF
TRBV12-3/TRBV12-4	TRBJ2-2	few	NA	TGTGCCAGCAGCACCACACCCGGAAGGACCGGGGAGCTGTTTTTT	CASSTTPGRTGELFF
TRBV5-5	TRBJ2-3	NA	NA	TGTGCCAGCAGCTTGGCCCCAACCTCCCCGGGACAAGGGGTAGGCGATACGCAGTATTTT	CASSLAPTSPGQGVGDTQYF
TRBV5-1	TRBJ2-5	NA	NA	TGCGCCAGCAGTAAAACGGATCCTGCTTACAATGAGCAGTACTTC	CASSKTDPAYNEQYF
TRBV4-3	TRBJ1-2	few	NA	TGCGCCAGCAGCCAAGATAATCGACAGACCTATGGCTACACCTTC	CASSQDNRQTYGYTF
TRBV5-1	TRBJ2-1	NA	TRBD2	TGCGCCAGCAGCTTGCAAGAGGGAGGGAGCAATGAGCAGTTCTTC	CASSLQEGGSNEQFF
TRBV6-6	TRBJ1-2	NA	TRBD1	TGTGCCAGCAGTCCCGGGGACAGCCTAGAGAACTATGGCTACACCTTC	CASSPGDSLENYGYTF
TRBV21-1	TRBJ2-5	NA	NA	TGTGCCAGCAGCAAAGCGCTTAGGTTGCTAGCGGGGGCGGGGAAGACCCAGTACTTC	CASSKALRLLAGAGKTQYF
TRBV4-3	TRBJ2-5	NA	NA	TGCGCCAGCAGCCACCTCGGACAGCAAGAGACCCAGTACTTC	CASSHLGQQETQYF
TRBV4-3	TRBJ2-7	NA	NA	TGCGCCAGCAGCCAAGAGCCCGACAGCTCCTACGAGCAGTACTTC	CASSQEPDSSYEQYF
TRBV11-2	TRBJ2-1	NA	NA	TGTGTCAGCAGCTTAGGTGCGCTTTCGGTGGATGAGCAGTTCTTC	CVSSLGALSVDEQFF
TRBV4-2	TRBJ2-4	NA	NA	TGTGCCAGCAGCCAGGAGGAGGGCAAGGCGGCCCGCCTCACGTACTTC	CASSQEEGKAARLTYF
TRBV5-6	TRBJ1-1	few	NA	TGTGCCAGCAGCGGGGGATCCACTGAAGCTTTCTTT	CASSGGSTEAFF
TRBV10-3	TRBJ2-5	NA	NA	TGTGCCATCAGTGAGTCGAGTCGGACAGCGGTGAAGTACTTC	CAISESSRTAVKYF
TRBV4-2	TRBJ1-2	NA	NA	TGTGCCAGCAGCCACTCCCCTAGTGTGGGGGAAAGTGGCTACACCTTC	CASSHSPSVGESGYTF
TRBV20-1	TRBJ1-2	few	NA	TGCAGTGCTAGAGTTGTGGTCGGGGGTCACGGCTACACCTTC	CSARVVVGGHGYTF
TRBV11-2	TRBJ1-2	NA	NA	TGTGCCAGCAGCACCTTCGCGACCTACACCTTC	CASSTFATYTF
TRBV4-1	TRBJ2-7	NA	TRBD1	TGCGCCAGCAGCCAACTTGGGGGGCGACCGGGACAGGGCTCCTACGAGCAGTACTTC	CASSQLGGRPGQGSYEQYF
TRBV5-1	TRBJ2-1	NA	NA	TGCGCCAGCAGCTTGGAAGGTTTGAGGGGCTCCCAGTTCTTC	CASSLEGLRGSQFF
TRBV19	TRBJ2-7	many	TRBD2	TGTGCCAGTAGTTTAGCCAGCGGGGGGGCCGGAGTGGTCTACGAGCAGTACTTC	CASSLASGGAGVVYEQYF
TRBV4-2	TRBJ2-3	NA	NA	TGTGCCAGCAGTGCACTGGGGGGGGCCAGCACAGATACGCAGTATTTT	CASSALGGASTDTQYF
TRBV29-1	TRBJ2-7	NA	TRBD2	TGCAGCGTTGTTCGGGACTACAATGAGCAGTACTTC	CSVVRDYNEQYF
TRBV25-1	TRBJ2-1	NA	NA	TGTGCCAGCAGCGCTCAAAGGCGGAGCTCCTACAATGAGCAGTTCTTC	CASSAQRRSSYNEQFF
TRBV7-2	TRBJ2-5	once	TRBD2	TGTGCCAGCAGCGTTAGCGGGGGAGCTCAAGAGACCCAGTACTTC	CASSVSGGAQETQYF
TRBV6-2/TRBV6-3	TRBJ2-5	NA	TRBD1	TGTGCCAGCAGGCCGACCGGGACAGTTAAAGAGACCCAGTACTTC	CASRPTGTVKETQYF
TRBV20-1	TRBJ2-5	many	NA	TGCAGTGCTAGCGTGGGGTCTGTGGAGACCCAGTACTTC	CSASVGSVETQYF
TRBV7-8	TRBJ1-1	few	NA	TGTGCCAGCAGCTTTTCCAGGCAGTTCTCTGAAGCTTTCTTT	CASSFSRQFSEAFF
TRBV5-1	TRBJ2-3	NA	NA	TGCGCCAGCAGCTTGTGGGGGCTAGAGGGGAGGATCACAGATACGCAGTATTTT	CASSLWGLEGRITDTQYF
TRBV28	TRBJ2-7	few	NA	TGTGCCAGTGGGGGCGGAGTAGTCCGGGACGAGCAGTACTTC	CASGGGVVRDEQYF
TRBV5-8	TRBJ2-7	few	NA	TGTGCCAGCAGCCGACAGGACATGGGGGAGCAGTACTTC	CASSRQDMGEQYF
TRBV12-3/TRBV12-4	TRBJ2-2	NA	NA	TGTGCCAGCAGTAGAAGCCAGGGGACCCCCGGGGAGCTGTTTTTT	CASSRSQGTPGELFF
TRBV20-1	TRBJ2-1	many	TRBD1	TGCAGTGCCGCGACAGGGGGTATCAAAAACTCCTACAATGAGCAGTTCTTC	CSAATGGIKNSYNEQFF
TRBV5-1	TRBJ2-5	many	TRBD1	TGCGCCAGCAGCGTCACCAGGGCTTTAGGGGGCAATGAGCAGTACTTC	CASSVTRALGGNEQYF
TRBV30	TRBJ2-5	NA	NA	TGTGCCTGGAGTTTAGACAGCGAAGAGACCCAGTACTTC	CAWSLDSEETQYF
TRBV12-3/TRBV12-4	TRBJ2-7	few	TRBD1	TGTGCCAGCAGTACTACAGGGGCCTACGAGCAGTACTTC	CASSTTGAYEQYF
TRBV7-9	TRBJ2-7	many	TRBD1	TGTGCCAGCGAGAAAGGGGGCTTTCCCTACGAGCAGTACTTC	CASEKGGFPYEQYF
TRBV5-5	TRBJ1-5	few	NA	TGTGCCAGCAGCTGGGGGGCCGCCAATCAGCCCCAGCATTTT	CASSWGAANQPQHF
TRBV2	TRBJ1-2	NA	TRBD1	TGTGCCAGCAGTGAGGGACAGGTTCTGATCCCGGGTGGCTACACCTTC	CASSEGQVLIPGGYTF
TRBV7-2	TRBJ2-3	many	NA	TGTGCCAGCAGCTTAGCGCGTGGCAGCACAGATACGCAGTATTTT	CASSLARGSTDTQYF
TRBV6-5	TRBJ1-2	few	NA	TGTGCCAGCAGTTACTCGGGACACCTCAACTATGGCTACACCTTC	CASSYSGHLNYGYTF
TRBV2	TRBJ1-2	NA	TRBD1	TGTGCCAGCAGTGAAGCGGGGGCCCAACAGGGGCCCGGCTATGGCTACACCTTC	CASSEAGAQQGPGYGYTF
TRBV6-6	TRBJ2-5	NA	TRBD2	TGTGCCAGTAGTTTACTAGCGGGGGTCGCGACCCAGTACTTC	CASSLLAGVATQYF